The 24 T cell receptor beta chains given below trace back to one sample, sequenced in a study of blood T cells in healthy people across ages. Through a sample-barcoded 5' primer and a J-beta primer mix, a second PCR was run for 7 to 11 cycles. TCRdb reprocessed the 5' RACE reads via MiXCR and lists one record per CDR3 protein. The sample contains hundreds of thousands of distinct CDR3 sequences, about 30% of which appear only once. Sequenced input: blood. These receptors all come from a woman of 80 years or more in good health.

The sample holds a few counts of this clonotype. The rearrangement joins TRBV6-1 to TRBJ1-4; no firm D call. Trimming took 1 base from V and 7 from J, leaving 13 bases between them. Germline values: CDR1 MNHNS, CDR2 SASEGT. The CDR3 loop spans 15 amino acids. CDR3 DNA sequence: TGTGCCAGCAGTGAAGGCGGCGTGAGCGGTGAAAAACTGTTTTTT. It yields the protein CASSEGGVSGEKLFF.

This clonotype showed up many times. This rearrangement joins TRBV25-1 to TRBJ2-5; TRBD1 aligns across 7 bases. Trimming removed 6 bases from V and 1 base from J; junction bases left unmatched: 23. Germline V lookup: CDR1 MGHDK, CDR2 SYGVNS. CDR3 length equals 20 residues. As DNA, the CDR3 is TGTGCCAGCAGGCCCCCGAGGACAGGCGGCCGGACACTTATCCAAGAGACCCAGTACTTC. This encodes CASRPPRTGGRTLIQETQYF.

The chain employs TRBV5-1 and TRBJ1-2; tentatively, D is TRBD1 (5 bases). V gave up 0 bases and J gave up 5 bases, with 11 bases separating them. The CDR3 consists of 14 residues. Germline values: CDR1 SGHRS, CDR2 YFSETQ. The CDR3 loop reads CASSLGREVYGYTF. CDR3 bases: TGCGCCAGCAGCTTGGGCAGGGAGGTGTATGGCTACACCTTC.

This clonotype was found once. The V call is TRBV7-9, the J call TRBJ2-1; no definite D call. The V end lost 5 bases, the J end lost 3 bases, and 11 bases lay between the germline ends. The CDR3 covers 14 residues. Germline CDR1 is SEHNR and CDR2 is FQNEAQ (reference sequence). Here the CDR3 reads CASSDEVYYNEQFF. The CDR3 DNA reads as TGTGCCAGCAGCGACGAGGTTTACTACAATGAGCAGTTCTTC. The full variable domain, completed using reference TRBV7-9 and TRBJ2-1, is DTGVSQNPRHKITKRGQNVTFRCDPISEHNRLYWYRQTLGQGPEFLTYFQNEAQLEKSRLLSDRFSAERPKGSFSTLEIQRTEQGDSAMYLCASSDEVYYNEQFFGPGTRLTVL.

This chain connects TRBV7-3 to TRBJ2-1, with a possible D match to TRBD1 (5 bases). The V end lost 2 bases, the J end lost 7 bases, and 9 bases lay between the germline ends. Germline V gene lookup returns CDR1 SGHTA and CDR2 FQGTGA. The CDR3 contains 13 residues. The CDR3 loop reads CASSLDGANEQFF. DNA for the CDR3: TGTGCCAGCAGCTTAGATGGGGCGAATGAGCAGTTCTTC.

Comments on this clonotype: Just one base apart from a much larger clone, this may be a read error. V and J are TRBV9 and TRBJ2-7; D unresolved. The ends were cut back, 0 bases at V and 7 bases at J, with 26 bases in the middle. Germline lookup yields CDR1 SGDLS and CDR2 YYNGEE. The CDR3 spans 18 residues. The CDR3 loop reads CASSVAIMDRPPYNEQYF. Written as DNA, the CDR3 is TGTGCCAGCAGCGTAGCTATCATGGACCGCCCTCCCTACAATGAGCAGTACTTC.

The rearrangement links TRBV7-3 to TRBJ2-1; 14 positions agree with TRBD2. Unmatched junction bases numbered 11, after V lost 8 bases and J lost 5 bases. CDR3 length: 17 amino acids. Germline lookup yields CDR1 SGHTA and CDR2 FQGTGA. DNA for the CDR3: TGTGCCAGCGGCCTCAGACCGGGACTAGCGGGGGACAATGAGCAGTTCTTC. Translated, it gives CASGLRPGLAGDNEQFF. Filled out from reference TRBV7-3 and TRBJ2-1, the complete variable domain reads GAGVSQTPSNKVTEKGKYVELRCDPISGHTALYWYRQSLGQGPEFLIYFQGTGAADDSGLPNDRFFAVRPEGSVSTLKIQRTERGDSAVYLCASGLRPGLAGDNEQFFGPGTRLTVL.

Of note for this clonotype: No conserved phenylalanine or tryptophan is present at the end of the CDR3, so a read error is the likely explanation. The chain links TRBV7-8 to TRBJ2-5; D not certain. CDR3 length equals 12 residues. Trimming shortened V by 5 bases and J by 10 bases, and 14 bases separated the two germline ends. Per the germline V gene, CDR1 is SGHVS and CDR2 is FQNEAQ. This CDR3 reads CASSVEIGVQYL. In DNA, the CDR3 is TGTGCCAGCAGCGTGGAGATTGGGGTCCAGTACCTC.

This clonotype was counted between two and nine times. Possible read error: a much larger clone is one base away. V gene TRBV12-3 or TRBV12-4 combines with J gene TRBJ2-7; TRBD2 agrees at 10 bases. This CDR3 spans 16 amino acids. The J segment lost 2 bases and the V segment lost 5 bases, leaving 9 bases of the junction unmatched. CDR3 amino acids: CASSPTSGVFPYEQYF. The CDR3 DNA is TGTGCCAGCAGTCCTACTAGCGGGGTTTTCCCCTACGAGCAGTACTTC.

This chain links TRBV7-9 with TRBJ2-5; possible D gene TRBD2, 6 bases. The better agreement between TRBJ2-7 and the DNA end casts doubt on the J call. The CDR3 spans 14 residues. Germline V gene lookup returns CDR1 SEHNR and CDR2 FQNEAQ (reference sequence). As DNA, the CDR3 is TGTGCCAGCAGCCTGTCCGGGACTTCTAACGAGCAGTACTTC. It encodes CASSLSGTSNEQYF.

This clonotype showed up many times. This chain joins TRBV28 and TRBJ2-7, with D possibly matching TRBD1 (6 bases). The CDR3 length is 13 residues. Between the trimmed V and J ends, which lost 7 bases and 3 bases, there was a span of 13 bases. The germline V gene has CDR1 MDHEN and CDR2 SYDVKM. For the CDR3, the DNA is TGTGCCAGCAATACCGGGACAATCTACGAGCAGTACTTC. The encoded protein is CASNTGTIYEQYF. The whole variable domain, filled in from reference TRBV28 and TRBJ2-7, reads DVKVTQSSRYLVKRTGEKVFLECVQDMDHENMFWYRQDPGLGLRLIYFSYDVKMKEKGDIPEGYSVSREKKERFSLILESASTNQTSMYLCASNTGTIYEQYFGPGTRLTVT.

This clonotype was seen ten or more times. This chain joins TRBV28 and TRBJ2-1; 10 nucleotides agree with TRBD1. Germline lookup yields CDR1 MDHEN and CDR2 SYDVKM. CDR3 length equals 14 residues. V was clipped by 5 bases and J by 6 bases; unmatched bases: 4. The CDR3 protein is CASSMGQGFNEQFF. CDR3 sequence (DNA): TGTGCCAGCAGTATGGGACAGGGGTTCAATGAGCAGTTCTTC.

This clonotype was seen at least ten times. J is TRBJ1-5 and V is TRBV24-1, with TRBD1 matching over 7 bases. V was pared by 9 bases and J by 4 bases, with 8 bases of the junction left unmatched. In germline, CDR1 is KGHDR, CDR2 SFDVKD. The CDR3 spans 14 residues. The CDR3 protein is CATAGTVSNQPQHF. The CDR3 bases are TGTGCCACCGCCGGGACAGTCTCTAATCAGCCCCAGCATTTT.

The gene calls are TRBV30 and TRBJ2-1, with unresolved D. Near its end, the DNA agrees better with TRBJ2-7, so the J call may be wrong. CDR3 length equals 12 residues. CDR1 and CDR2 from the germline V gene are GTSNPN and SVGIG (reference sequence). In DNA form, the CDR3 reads TGTGCCTGGAGTCCCACTCCCTACGAGCAGTACTTC. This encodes CAWSPTPYEQYF.

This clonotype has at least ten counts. This CDR3 reads CASSVISNTGELFF. DNA for the CDR3: TGCGCCAGCAGCGTGATATCGAACACCGGGGAGCTGTTTTTT. The chain links TRBV5-1 to TRBJ2-2; D call uncertain. This CDR3 contains 14 residues. Trimming pared 4 bases from V and 0 bases from J, leaving 7 bases between. Germline V CDR1 and CDR2: SGHRS, YFSETQ.

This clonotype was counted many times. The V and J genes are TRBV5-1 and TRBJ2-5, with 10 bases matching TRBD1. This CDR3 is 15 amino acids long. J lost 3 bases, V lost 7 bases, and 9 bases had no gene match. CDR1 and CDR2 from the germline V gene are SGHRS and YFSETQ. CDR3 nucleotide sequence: TGCGCCAGCGGAAGACAGGGGGCAGCCAAAGAGACCCAGTACTTC. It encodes CASGRQGAAKETQYF.

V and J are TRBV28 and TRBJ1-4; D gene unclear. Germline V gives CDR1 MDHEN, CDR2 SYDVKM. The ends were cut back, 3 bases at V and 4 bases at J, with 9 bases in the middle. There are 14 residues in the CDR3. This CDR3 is CASSFQRLNEKLFF. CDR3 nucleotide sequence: TGTGCCAGCAGTTTCCAACGGCTTAATGAAAAACTGTTTTTT.

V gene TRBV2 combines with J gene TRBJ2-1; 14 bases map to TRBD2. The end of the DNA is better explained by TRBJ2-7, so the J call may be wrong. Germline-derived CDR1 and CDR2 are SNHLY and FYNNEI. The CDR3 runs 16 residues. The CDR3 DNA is TGTGCCAGCAGCGCCCCGACTAGCGGGGGGGGGAGTGAGCAGTACTTC. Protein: CASSAPTSGGGSEQYF.

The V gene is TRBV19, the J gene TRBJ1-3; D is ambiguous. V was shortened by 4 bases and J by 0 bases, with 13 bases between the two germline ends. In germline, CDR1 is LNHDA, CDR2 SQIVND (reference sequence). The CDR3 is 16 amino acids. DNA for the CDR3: TGTGCCAGTAGTACTGCCTCAGGCTTCTCTGGAAACACCATATATTTT. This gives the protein CASSTASGFSGNTIYF. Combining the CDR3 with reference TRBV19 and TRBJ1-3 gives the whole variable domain DGGITQSPKYLFRKEGQNVTLSCEQNLNHDAMYWYRQDPGQGLRLIYYSQIVNDFQKGDIAEGYSVSREKKESFPLTVTSAQKNPTAFYLCASSTASGFSGNTIYFGEGSWLTVV.

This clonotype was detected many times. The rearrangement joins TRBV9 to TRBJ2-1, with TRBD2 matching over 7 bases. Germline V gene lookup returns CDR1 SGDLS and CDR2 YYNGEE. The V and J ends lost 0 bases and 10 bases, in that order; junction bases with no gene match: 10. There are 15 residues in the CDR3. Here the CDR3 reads CASSVVHGGGREQFF. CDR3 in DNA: TGTGCCAGCAGCGTAGTGCACGGGGGAGGGAGGGAGCAGTTCTTC.

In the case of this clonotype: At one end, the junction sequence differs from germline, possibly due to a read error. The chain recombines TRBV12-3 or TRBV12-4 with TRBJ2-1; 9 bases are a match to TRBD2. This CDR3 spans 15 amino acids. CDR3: CAGSLGGGAYNEQFF. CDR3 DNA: TGTGCCGGCAGTTTAGGCGGGGGGGCCTACAATGAGCAGTTCTTC.

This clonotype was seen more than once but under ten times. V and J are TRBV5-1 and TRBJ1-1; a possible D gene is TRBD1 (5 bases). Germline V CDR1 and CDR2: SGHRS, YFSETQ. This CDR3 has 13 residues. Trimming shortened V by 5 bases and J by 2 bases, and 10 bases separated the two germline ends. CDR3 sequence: CASSPGSNTEAFF. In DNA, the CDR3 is TGCGCCAGCAGTCCAGGGAGTAACACTGAAGCTTTCTTT.

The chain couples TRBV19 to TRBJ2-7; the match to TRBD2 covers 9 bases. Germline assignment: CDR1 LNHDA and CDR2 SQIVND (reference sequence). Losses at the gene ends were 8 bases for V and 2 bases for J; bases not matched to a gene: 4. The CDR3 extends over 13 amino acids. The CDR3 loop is CASGAGGPYEQYF. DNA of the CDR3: TGTGCCAGTGGTGCGGGGGGGCCCTACGAGCAGTACTTC.

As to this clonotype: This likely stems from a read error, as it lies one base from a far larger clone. For the CDR3, the DNA is TGTGCCAGCAGCCTGGGACAGGGGGCGAACTATGACTACACCTTC. It codes for CASSLGQGANYDYTF. The J gene is TRBJ1-2, the V gene TRBV6-4; TRBD1 agrees at 12 bases. This CDR3 has 15 amino acids. Per the germline V gene, CDR1 is MRHNA and CDR2 is SNTAGT.